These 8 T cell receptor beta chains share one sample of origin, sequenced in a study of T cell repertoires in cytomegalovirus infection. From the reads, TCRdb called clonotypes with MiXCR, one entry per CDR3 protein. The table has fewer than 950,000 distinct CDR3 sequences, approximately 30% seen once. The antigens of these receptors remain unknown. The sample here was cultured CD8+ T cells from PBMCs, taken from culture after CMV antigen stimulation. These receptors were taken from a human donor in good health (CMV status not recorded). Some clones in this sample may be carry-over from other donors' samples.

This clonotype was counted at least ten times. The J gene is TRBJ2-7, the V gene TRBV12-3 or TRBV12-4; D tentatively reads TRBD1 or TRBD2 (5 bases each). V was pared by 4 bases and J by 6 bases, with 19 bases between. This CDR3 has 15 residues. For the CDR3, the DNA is TGTGCCAGCAGTTCCCGGGACCATGGGTTATCCGAGCAGTACGTC. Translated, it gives CASSSRDHGLSEQYV.

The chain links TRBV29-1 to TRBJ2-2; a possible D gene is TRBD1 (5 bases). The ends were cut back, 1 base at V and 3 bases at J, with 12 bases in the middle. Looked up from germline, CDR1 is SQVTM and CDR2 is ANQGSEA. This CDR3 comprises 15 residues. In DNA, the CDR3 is TGCAGCGTTGAAGGGACACAAAAGGACACCGGGGAGCTGTTTTTT. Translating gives CSVEGTQKDTGELFF.

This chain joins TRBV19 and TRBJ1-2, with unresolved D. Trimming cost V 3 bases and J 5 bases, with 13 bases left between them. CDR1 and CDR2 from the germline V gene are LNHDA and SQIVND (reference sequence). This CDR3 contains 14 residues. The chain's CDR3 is CASSIEGTDYGYTF. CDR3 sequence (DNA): TGTGCCAGTAGTATCGAGGGTACGGATTATGGCTACACCTTC.

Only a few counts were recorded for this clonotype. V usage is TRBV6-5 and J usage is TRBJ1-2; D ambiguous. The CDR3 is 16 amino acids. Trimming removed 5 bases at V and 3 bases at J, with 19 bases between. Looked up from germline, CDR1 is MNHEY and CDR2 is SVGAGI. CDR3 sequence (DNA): TGTGCCAGCAGTCGCTCGTTCGGGGTTGGGTACTATGGCTACACCTTC. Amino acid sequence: CASSRSFGVGYYGYTF.

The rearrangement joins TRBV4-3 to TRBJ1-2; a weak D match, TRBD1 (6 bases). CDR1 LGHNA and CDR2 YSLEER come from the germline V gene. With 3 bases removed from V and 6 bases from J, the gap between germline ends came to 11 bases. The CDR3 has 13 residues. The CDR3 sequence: CASSQNAGDGYTF. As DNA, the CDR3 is TGCGCCAGCAGCCAGAACGCAGGGGATGGCTACACCTTC.

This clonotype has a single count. CDR3 bases: TGTGCCAGCAGCCCACAATGGACAGGGATGACCGGGGAGCTGTTTTTT. Translated: CASSPQWTGMTGELFF. The rearrangement links TRBV5-6 to TRBJ2-2, with 8 bases fitting TRBD1. There are 16 residues in the CDR3. Trimming cost V 4 bases and J 5 bases; bases outside gene matches: 10. CDR1 is SGHDT and CDR2 is YYEEEE in the germline V gene.

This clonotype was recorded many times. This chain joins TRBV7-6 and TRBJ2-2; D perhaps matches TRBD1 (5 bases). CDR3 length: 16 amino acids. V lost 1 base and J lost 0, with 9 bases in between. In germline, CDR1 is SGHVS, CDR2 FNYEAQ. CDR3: CASSLVPGTNTGELFF. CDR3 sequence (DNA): TGTGCCAGCAGCTTAGTCCCAGGGACGAACACCGGGGAGCTGTTTTTT.

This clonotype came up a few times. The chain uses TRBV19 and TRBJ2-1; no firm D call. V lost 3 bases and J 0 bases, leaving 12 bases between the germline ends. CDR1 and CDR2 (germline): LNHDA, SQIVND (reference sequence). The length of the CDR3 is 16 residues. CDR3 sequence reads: CASSIGSKFSYNEQFF. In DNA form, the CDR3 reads TGTGCCAGTAGTATCGGCAGCAAGTTCTCCTACAATGAGCAGTTCTTC.